This record covers a single TCR beta chain. The study drew participants aged about 18 to 90 years from some 24 US areas. Participant-given clinical history determined each cohort assignment. The CDR3 is made up of 17 amino acids. V was clipped by 0 bases and J by 1 base; unmatched bases: 3. Germline values: CDR1 SGHRS, CDR2 YFSETQ. The data derive from a study of blood T cell repertoires in COVID-19. Only in-frame clones appear in the TCRdb table, and some are missing; sequencing was by immunoSEQ multiplex PCR. Here the sample spans 200,000 or so clones, around nine tenths being singletons. Sequencing was performed on PBMCs or T cells enriched from blood (not recorded which). This TCR was sampled from a man aged 30 to 39 in a cohort exposed to, infected with or recovered from COVID-19 (not recorded which). V gene TRBV5-1 combines with J gene TRBJ1-4, with 10 bases matching TRBD1. CDR3 in DNA: TGCGCCAGCAGCTTGGGGACAGGGGGGAGAACTAATGAAAAACTGTTTTTT. Amino acid sequence: CASSLGTGGRTNEKLFF. The whole variable domain, filled in from reference TRBV5-1 and TRBJ1-4, reads KAGVTQTPRYLIKTRGQQVTLSCSPISGHRSVSWYQQTPGQGLQFLFEYFSETQRNKGNFPGRFSGRQFSNSRSEMNVSTLELGDSALYLCASSLGTGGRTNEKLFFGSGTQLSVL.